These T cell receptor beta chains were read from a single sample in a study of blood T cells in healthy people across ages. A single record per CDR3 protein comes from TCRdb applying MiXCR to the 5' RACE reads. The data contain over 700,000 distinct CDR3 sequences, approximately 53% of them singletons. Sequencing used blood. These receptors came from a man older than 75 in good health. CDR3s include the opening cysteine and the closing phenylalanine or tryptophan. The order of the fields is clone size, J gene, CDR3 length, V gene, D gene, CDR3 protein, CDR3 DNA. The D gene is left open where the match is weak. Size tells how often a clone was seen (once, few, many) or the class of an expanded clone, and some rows leave it out.

NA,TRBJ2-3,16,TRBV24-1,TRBD2,CATSDASGRAPRYAYF,TGTGCCACCAGTGACGCTAGCGGGAGGGCCCCCAGATACGCGTATTTT
many,TRBJ2-7,14,TRBV7-9,NA,CASSLVGSGYEQYF,TGTGCCAGCAGCTTAGTTGGCAGCGGGTACGAGCAGTACTTC
NA,TRBJ1-5,14,TRBV5-5,NA,CASSLGGMYQPQHF,TGTGCCAGCAGCTTGGGGGGGATGTATCAGCCCCAGCATTTT
NA,TRBJ2-7,13,TRBV20-1,NA,CSARVAEGYEQYF,TGCAGTGCTAGAGTGGCGGAGGGATACGAGCAGTACTTC
once,TRBJ2-7,16,TRBV25-1,NA,CASQIGSSSRGYEQYF,TGTGCCAGCCAGATAGGCTCTTCGTCGAGGGGGTACGAGCAGTACTTC
NA,TRBJ2-7,15,TRBV20-1,NA,CSARHTEGRSYEQYF,TGCAGTGCTAGACACACAGAAGGCCGCTCCTACGAGCAGTACTTC
few,TRBJ1-2,16,TRBV15,NA,CATSSGTSAVNYGYTF,TGTGCCACCAGCAGTGGGACATCGGCAGTGAACTATGGCTACACCTTC
few,TRBJ2-1,12,TRBV29-1,TRBD2,CSAMTSGSIQFF,TGCAGCGCTATGACTAGCGGGAGTATCCAGTTCTTC
NA,TRBJ2-7,14,TRBV3-1,NA,CASIQGQDSYEQYF,TGTGCCAGCATCCAAGGTCAGGACTCCTACGAGCAGTACTTC
NA,TRBJ1-1,14,TRBV5-6,NA,CASSLVGSGTEAFF,TGTGCCAGCAGCTTGGTGGGTTCGGGCACTGAAGCTTTCTTT
NA,TRBJ1-2,14,TRBV6-6,TRBD1,CASSRQGAADGYTF,TGTGCCAGCAGCAGACAGGGGGCCGCTGACGGCTACACCTTC
NA,TRBJ2-3,16,TRBV7-2,NA,CASSLLVFGSTDTQYF,TGTGCCAGCAGCTTATTGGTTTTTGGGAGCACAGATACGCAGTATTTT
few,TRBJ2-7,13,TRBV28,NA,CASSLPVIYEQYF,TGTGCCAGCAGTTTACCGGTTATCTACGAGCAGTACTTC
NA,TRBJ2-5,13,TRBV29-1,TRBD2,CSGGLAGLETQYF,TGCAGCGGAGGACTAGCGGGATTAGAGACCCAGTACTTC
few,TRBJ2-1,12,TRBV27,TRBD2,CASSNPGLKQFF,TGTGCCAGCAGTAACCCGGGACTAAAGCAGTTCTTC
many,TRBJ2-3,12,TRBV29-1,TRBD1,CSVNRGADTQYF,TGCAGCGTTAACAGGGGGGCAGATACGCAGTATTTT
few,TRBJ2-7,19,TRBV10-3,NA,CAISESTVGQGSGPYEQYF,TGTGCCATCAGTGAGTCGACGGTGGGTCAGGGGTCCGGTCCCTACGAGCAGTACTTC
few,TRBJ2-6,16,TRBV11-1,NA,CASSLLKGSGANVLTF,TGTGCCAGCAGCTTATTGAAGGGCTCTGGGGCCAACGTCCTGACTTTC
NA,TRBJ2-3,14,TRBV11-2,TRBD2,CASSLGLAGPYAYF,TGTGCCAGCAGCTTAGGACTAGCGGGACCATACGCGTATTTT
NA,TRBJ1-2,15,TRBV3-1,NA,CASSQVAGSNYGYTF,TGTGCCAGCAGCCAAGTGGCGGGTTCTAACTATGGCTACACCTTC
NA,TRBJ1-2,13,TRBV7-2,NA,CASSSYARRGYTF,TGTGCCAGCAGCTCTTATGCTAGACGAGGCTACACCTTC
NA,TRBJ1-2,14,TRBV4-1,NA,CASSPRGWNYGYTF,TGCGCCAGCAGCCCCCGCGGGTGGAACTATGGCTACACCTTC
NA,TRBJ1-2,15,TRBV7-2,NA,CASSVLSRGNYGYTF,TGTGCCAGCAGCGTCTTGTCGAGGGGCAACTATGGCTACACCTTC
NA,TRBJ2-7,14,TRBV6-5,NA,CASRRDGGIYEQYF,TGTGCCAGCAGGCGGGACGGGGGCATCTACGAGCAGTACTTC
NA,TRBJ2-3,14,TRBV29-1,TRBD2,CSVEGGRLVRGQYF,TGCAGCGTTGAGGGCGGGAGGTTAGTTCGTGGGCAGTATTTT
many,TRBJ2-3,13,TRBV29-1,NA,CSVEDRATDTQYF,TGCAGCGTTGAAGATCGCGCCACAGATACGCAGTATTTT
few,TRBJ2-3,15,TRBV10-3,NA,CAISAGSTGDRDAYF,TGTGCCATCAGCGCCGGGAGCACAGGGGACAGAGACGCGTATTTT
few,TRBJ1-6,12,TRBV4-1,NA,CASSPGGPALHF,TGCGCCAGCAGCCCCGGGGGCCCGGCCCTCCACTTT
few,TRBJ2-7,15,TRBV24-1,NA,CATSDPTGRRGEQYF,TGTGCCACCAGTGATCCCACAGGACGTCGGGGCGAGCAGTACTTC
NA,TRBJ2-5,17,TRBV5-1,NA,CASSAGAAVSLQETQYF,TGCGCCAGCAGCGCCGGGGCGGCTGTATCCCTACAAGAGACCCAGTACTTC
NA,TRBJ2-7,14,TRBV3-1,TRBD1,CASSQGTGNYEQYF,TGTGCCAGCAGCCAAGGGACAGGGAACTACGAGCAGTACTTC
once,TRBJ2-3,18,TRBV7-2,TRBD2,CASSHRLAGGGSSDTQYF,TGTGCCAGCAGCCATAGACTAGCGGGCGGGGGCTCATCAGATACGCAGTATTTT
NA,TRBJ2-7,11,TRBV6-6,NA,CASSYGEEQYF,TGTGCCAGCAGTTACGGGGAAGAGCAGTACTTC
NA,TRBJ1-6,20,TRBV21-1,NA,CASSKVGDRELTSYNSPLHF,TGTGCCAGCAGCAAAGTAGGGGACAGGGAGCTGACCTCCTATAATTCACCCCTCCACTTT